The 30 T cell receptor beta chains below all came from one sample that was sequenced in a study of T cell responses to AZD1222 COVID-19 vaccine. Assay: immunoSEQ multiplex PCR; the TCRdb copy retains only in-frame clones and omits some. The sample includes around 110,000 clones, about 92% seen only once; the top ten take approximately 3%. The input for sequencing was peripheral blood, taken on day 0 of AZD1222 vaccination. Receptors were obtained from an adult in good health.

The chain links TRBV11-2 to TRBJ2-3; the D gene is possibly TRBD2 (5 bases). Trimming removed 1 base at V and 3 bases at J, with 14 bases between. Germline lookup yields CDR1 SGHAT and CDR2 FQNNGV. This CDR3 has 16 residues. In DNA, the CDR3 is TGTGCCAGCAGCTTAGGTCCGGGAACCAGTACAGATACGCAGTATTTT. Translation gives CASSLGPGTSTDTQYF.

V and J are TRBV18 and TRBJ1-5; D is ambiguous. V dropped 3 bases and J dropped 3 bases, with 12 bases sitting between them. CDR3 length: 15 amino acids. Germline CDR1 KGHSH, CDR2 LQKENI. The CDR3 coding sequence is TGTGCCAGCTCACCCGGAAACCGGTTCAATCAGCCCCAGCATTTT. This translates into CASSPGNRFNQPQHF.

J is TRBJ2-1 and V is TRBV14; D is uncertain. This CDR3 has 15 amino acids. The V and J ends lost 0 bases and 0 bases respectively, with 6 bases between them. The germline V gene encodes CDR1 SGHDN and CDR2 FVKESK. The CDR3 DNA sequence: TGTGCCAGCAGCCAAGATTCCAGCTCCTACAATGAGCAGTTCTTC. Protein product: CASSQDSSSYNEQFF.

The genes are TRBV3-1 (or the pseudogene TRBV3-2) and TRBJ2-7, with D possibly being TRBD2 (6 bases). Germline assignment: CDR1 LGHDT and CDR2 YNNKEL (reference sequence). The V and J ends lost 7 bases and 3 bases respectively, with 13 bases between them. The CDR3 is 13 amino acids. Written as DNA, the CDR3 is TGTGCCAGCACCCCCTCCGGGGGCTACGAGCAGTACTTC. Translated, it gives CASTPSGGYEQYF.

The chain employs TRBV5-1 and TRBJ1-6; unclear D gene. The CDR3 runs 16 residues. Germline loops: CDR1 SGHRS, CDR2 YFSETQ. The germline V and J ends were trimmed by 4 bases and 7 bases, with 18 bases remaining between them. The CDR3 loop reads CASSHRRGDRNSPLHF. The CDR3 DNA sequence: TGCGCCAGCAGCCATAGGCGTGGGGATCGAAATTCACCCCTCCACTTT. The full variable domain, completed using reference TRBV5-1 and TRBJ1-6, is KAGVTQTPRYLIKTRGQQVTLSCSPISGHRSVSWYQQTPGQGLQFLFEYFSETQRNKGNFPGRFSGRQFSNSRSEMNVSTLELGDSALYLCASSHRRGDRNSPLHFGNGTRLTVT.

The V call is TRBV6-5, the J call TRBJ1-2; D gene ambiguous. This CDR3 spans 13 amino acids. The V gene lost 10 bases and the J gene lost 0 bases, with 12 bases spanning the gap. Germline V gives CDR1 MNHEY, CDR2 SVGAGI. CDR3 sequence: CAIRETANYGYTF. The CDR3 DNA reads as TGTGCCATCCGGGAGACTGCTAACTATGGCTACACCTTC.

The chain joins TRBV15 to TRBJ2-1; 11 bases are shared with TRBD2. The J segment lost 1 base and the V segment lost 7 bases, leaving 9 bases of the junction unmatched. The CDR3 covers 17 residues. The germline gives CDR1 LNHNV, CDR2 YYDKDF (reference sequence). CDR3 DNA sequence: TGTGCCACCAACCTGTTAGCGGGAGGGCCTTCCTACAATGAGCAGTTCTTC. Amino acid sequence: CATNLLAGGPSYNEQFF.

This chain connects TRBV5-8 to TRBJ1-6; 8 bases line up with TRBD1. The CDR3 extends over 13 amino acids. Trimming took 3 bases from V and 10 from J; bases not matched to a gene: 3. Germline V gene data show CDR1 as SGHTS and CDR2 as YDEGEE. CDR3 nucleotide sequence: TGTGCCAGCAGCTGGACAGGGTACTCACCCCTCCACTTT. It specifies CASSWTGYSPLHF.

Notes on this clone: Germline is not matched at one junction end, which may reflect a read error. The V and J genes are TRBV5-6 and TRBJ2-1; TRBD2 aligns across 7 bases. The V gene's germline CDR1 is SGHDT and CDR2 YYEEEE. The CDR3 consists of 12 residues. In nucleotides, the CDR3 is TGTGCCAGCAGCATCCGGGACTACTCTCAGGTCTTC. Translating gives CASSIRDYSQVF.

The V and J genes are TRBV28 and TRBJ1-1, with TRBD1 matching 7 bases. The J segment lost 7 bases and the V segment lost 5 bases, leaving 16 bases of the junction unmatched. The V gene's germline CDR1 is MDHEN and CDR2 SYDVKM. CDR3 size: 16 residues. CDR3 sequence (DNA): TGTGCCAGCAGTAGGGGGCGCGGTATTAATTCCCTTGAAGCTTTCTTT. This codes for CASSRGRGINSLEAFF. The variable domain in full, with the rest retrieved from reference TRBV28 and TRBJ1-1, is DVKVTQSSRYLVKRTGEKVFLECVQDMDHENMFWYRQDPGLGLRLIYFSYDVKMKEKGDIPEGYSVSREKKERFSLILESASTNQTSMYLCASSRGRGINSLEAFFGQGTRLTVV.

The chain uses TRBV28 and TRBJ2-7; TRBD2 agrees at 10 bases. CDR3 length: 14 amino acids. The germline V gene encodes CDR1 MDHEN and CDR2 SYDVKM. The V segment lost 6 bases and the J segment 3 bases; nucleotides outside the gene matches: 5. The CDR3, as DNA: TGTGCCAGCAGGCTAGCGGGAGAGGGCTACGAGCAGTACTTC. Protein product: CASRLAGEGYEQYF.

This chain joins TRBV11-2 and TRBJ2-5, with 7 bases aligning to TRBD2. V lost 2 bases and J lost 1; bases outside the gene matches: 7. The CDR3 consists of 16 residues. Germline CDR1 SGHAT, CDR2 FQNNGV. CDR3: CASSLIQGGPQETQYF. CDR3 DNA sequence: TGTGCCAGCAGCTTAATCCAGGGAGGGCCCCAAGAGACCCAGTACTTC.

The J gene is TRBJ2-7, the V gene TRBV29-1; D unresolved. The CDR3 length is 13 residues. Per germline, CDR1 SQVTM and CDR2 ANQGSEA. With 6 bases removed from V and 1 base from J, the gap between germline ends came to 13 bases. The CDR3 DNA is TGCAGCGTAATCACGTCCTTTTCCTACGAGCAGTACTTC. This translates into CSVITSFSYEQYF.

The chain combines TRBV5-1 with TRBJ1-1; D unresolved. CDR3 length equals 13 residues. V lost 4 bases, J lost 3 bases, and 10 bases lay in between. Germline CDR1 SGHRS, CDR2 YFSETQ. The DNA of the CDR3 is TGCGCCAGCAGCGAGACCGGAGACACTGAAGCTTTCTTT. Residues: CASSETGDTEAFF.

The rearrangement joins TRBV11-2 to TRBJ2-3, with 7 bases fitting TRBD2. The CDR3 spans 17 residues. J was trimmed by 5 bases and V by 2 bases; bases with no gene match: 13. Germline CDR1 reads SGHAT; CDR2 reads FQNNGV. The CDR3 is CASSLWYTSDGGDTQYF. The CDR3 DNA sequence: TGTGCCAGCAGCTTATGGTATACTAGCGATGGAGGAGATACGCAGTATTTT.

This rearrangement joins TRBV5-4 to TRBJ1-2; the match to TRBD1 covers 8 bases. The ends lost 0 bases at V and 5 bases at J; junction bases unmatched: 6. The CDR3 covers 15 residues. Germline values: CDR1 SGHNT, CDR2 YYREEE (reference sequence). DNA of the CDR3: TGTGCCAGCAGCTTGGTCACAGGGGGATGGTATGGCTACACCTTC. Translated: CASSLVTGGWYGYTF.

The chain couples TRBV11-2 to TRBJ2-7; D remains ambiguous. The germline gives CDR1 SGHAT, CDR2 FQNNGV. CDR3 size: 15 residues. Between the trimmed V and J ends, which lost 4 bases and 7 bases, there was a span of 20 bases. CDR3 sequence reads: CASSWAGLSVLEQYF. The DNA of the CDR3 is TGTGCCAGCAGCTGGGCCGGGCTCTCGGTTTTGGAGCAGTACTTC.

CDR3 residues: CASSLESGLNEQFF. CDR3 sequence (DNA): TGTGCCAGCAGCCTCGAAAGCGGGCTCAATGAGCAGTTCTTC. The V and J genes are TRBV11-3 and TRBJ2-1; maybe TRBD2 (6 bases). This CDR3 region has 14 residues. CDR1 SGHNT and CDR2 YENEEA come from the germline V gene. Trimming pared 5 bases from V and 6 bases from J, leaving 14 bases between. The complete variable domain, with remaining parts taken from reference TRBV11-3 and TRBJ2-1, reads EAGVVQSPRYKIIEKKQPVAFWCNPISGHNTLYWYLQNLGQGPELLIRYENEEAVDDSQLPKDRFSAERLKGVDSTLKIQPAELGDSAVYLCASSLESGLNEQFFGPGTRLTVL.

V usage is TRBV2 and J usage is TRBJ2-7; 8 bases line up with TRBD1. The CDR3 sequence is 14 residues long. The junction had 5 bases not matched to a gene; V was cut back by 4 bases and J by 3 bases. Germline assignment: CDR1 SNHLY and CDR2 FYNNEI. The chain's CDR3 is CASSGAGGFYEQYF. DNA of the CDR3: TGTGCCAGCAGTGGGGCAGGGGGCTTCTACGAGCAGTACTTC.

The CDR3 nucleotides read TGCAGTGCTAGTGACGGCCTGAAGAATGAAAAACTGTTTTTT. Encoded protein: CSASDGLKNEKLFF. The V call is TRBV20-1, the J call TRBJ1-4; D unclear. Germline CDR1 is DFQATT and CDR2 is SNEGSKA (reference sequence). This CDR3 is built from 14 residues. V shed 3 bases and J shed 5 bases, with 13 bases lying between them.

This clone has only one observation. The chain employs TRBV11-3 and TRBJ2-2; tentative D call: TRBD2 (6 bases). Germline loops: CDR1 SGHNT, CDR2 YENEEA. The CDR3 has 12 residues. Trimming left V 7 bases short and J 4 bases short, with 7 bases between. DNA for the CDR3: TGTGCCAGCAACGGGGGCACCGGGGAGCTGTTTTTT. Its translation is CASNGGTGELFF.

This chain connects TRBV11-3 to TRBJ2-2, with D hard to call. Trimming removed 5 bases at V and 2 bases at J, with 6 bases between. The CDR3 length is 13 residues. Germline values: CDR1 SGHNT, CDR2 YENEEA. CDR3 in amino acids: CASSSRNTGELFF. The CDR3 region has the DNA TGTGCCAGCAGCAGCCGAAACACCGGGGAGCTGTTTTTT. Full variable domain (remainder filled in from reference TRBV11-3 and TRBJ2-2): EAGVVQSPRYKIIEKKQPVAFWCNPISGHNTLYWYLQNLGQGPELLIRYENEEAVDDSQLPKDRFSAERLKGVDSTLKIQPAELGDSAVYLCASSSRNTGELFFGEGSRLTVL.

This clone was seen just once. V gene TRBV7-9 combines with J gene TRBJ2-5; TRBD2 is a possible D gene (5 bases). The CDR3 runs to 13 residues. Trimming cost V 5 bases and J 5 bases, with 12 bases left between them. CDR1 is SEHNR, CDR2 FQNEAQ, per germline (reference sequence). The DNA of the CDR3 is TGTGCCAGCAGCCTCCGGCGGAGGGAGACCCAGTACTTC. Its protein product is CASSLRRRETQYF.

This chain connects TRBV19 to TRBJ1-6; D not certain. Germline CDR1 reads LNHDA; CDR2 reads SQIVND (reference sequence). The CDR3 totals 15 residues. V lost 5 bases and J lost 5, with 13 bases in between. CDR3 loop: CASSWSRRHNSPLHF. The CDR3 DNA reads TGTGCCAGTAGTTGGTCCAGACGTCATAATTCACCCCTCCACTTT.

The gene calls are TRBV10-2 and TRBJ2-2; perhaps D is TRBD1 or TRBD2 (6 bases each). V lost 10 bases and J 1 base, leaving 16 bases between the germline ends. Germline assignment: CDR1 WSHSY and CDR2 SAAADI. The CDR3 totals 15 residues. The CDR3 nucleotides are TGCGCCACCATCAAAGGGGGGAAGAACACCGGGGAGCTGTTTTTT. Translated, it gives CATIKGGKNTGELFF.

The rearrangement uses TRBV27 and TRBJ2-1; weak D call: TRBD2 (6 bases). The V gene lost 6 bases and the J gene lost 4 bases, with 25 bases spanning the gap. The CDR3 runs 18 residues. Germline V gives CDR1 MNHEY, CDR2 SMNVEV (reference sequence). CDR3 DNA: TGTGCCAGCAGGCGGTTGGGCATGGGGGGAGAGCTTTACAATGAGCAGTTCTTC. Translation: CASRRLGMGGELYNEQFF.

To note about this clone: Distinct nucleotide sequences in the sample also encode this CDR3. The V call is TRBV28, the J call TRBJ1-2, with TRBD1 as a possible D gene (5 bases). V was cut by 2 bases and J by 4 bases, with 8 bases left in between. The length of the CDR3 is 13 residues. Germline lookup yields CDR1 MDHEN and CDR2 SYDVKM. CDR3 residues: CASSLRGSYGYTF. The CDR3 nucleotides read TGTGCCAGCAGTTTACGGGGGAGCTATGGCTACACCTTC.

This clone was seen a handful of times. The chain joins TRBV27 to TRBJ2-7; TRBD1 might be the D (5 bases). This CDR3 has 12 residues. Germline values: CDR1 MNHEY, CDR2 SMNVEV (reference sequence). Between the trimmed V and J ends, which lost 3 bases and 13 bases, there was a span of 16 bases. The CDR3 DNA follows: TGTGCCAGCAGTTTCTCGCAGGGTAAAATATACTTC. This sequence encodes CASSFSQGKIYF.

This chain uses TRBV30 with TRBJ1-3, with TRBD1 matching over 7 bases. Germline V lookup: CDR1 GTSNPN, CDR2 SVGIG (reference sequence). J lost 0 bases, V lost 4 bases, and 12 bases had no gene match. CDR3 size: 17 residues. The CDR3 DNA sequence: TGTGCCTGGATCCTCGACAGGGTCGAAAGCTCTGGAAACACCATATATTTT. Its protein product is CAWILDRVESSGNTIYF.

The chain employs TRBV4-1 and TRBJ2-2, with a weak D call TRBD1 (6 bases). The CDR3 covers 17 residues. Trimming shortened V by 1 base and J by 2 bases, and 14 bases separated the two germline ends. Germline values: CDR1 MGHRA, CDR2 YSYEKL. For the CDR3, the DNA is TGCGCCAGCAGCCAAGGGAGAGGACAGACTAACACCGGGGAGCTGTTTTTT. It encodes CASSQGRGQTNTGELFF.